This T cell receptor (beta chain) was captured by sequencing in a study of shared clonotypes between healthy human individuals. Study background: Three plates were used per donor for CD4 naive, three for CD4 memory, two for CD8 naive and one for CD8 memory.

CD8 cells regarded as naive lacked CD45RO, were positively chosen for CCR7, and omitted terminally differentiated effector memory CD45RA+ cells. It was across several immunoSEQ plates that each subset's genomic DNA was evenly split. The protocol was immunoSEQ multiplex PCR, while the TCRdb copy is restricted to in-frame clones and leaves out a portion. The table includes approximately 600,000 clones, 95% detected once. Study conclusions and caveats: Among the subsets, naive ones generally showed larger estimated richness than memory ones. Generation probabilities of non-shared clonotypes were lower (relative to those shared by all four donors).

This clone occurred once. Its target is unknown. The source material was naive CD8+ T cells sorted from blood. This receptor was obtained from a woman aged 25 to 39 in good health.

CDR3 nucleotides: TGTGCCAGCAGCGTAGGCGGAGGGGCGGTGAACACTGAAGCTTTCTTT. Encoded protein: CASSVGGGAVNTEAFF. The chain recombines TRBV9 with TRBJ1-1, with TRBD1 as a possible D gene (5 bases). The ends were cut back, 0 bases at V and 0 bases at J, with 12 bases in the middle. The germline gives CDR1 SGDLS, CDR2 YYNGEE. The CDR3 totals 16 residues.